The 23 T cell receptor beta chains below come from one sample, sequenced in a study of T cells in localized non-small cell lung cancer. Some clones are missing from TCRdb's copy, which holds only in-frame ones; the method was immunoSEQ multiplex PCR. The table lists over 1,500 clones, roughly 15% of them singletons. Sample: normal lung tissue next to the tumor, taken before any cancer treatment. These receptors originate from a man aged 35 to 69 with stage II squamous cell lung carcinoma.

V is TRBV19 and J is TRBJ2-2, with a tentative D call TRBD1 (6 bases). There are 17 residues in the CDR3. V lost 5 bases to trimming and J lost 0 bases, with 16 bases between them. Per the germline V gene, CDR1 is LNHDA and CDR2 is SQIVND (reference sequence). CDR3 loop: CASSPSWGQANTGELFF. The DNA for the CDR3 is TGTGCCAGTAGTCCTTCATGGGGGCAGGCGAACACCGGGGAGCTGTTTTTT.

This clone is categorized as large. The chain recombines TRBV6-8 with TRBJ2-7, with TRBD1 identical over 8 bases. CDR3 length equals 12 residues. The germline V gene has CDR1 MNHGY and CDR2 SAAAGT. J lost 5 bases, V lost 5 bases, and 2 bases had no gene match. CDR3 sequence (DNA): TGTGCCAGCAGTGCAGGGGGCCACGAGCAGTACTTC. It encodes CASSAGGHEQYF.

V usage is TRBV29-1 and J usage is TRBJ2-2, with TRBD1 as a possible D gene (5 bases). Deletions cut 4 bases from V and 2 bases from J, with 8 bases between. Germline values: CDR1 SQVTM, CDR2 ANQGSEA. The CDR3 totals 13 residues. The CDR3 DNA sequence: TGCAGCGTTGCCAGGGAAAACACCGGGGAGCTGTTTTTT. Protein: CSVARENTGELFF.

This clone was observed at least ten times. This chain uses TRBV11-3 with TRBJ1-2; 8 bases align to TRBD1. CDR3 length equals 15 residues. V lost 3 bases and J lost 2; bases outside the gene matches: 5. Per the germline V gene, CDR1 is SGHNT and CDR2 is YENEEA. CDR3 residues: CASSLDRVGNYGYTF. Here the CDR3 DNA reads TGTGCCAGCAGCTTGGACAGGGTGGGCAACTATGGCTACACCTTC.

This clone turned up a few times. The J gene is TRBJ1-2, the V gene TRBV6-8; 8 bases are a match to TRBD1. Germline V gives CDR1 MNHGY, CDR2 SAAAGT. The V and J ends lost 5 bases and 4 bases, in that order; junction bases with no gene match: 6. The CDR3 totals 14 residues. The CDR3 here is CASSPTTGGYGYTF. CDR3 nucleotides: TGTGCCAGCAGTCCGACAACAGGGGGCTATGGCTACACCTTC.

The chain joins TRBV5-1 to TRBJ2-1, with 10 bases fitting TRBD2. This CDR3 is built from 16 residues. With 4 bases clipped from V and 6 bases from J, the junction kept 10 bases outside the gene matches. In germline, CDR1 is SGHRS, CDR2 YFSETQ. The CDR3 reads CASSPLISGGANEQFF. Here the CDR3 DNA reads TGCGCCAGCAGCCCCCTTATCAGCGGGGGGGCCAATGAGCAGTTCTTC.

The genes are TRBV19 and TRBJ1-2; 7 nucleotides agree with TRBD1. The CDR3 covers 12 residues. Trimming at V came to 8 bases and at J to 4 bases, leaving 4 bases not matched to a gene. The V gene's germline CDR1 is LNHDA and CDR2 SQIVND (reference sequence). CDR3 nucleotides: TGTGCCAGTTCCAGGGGGACCTATGGCTACACCTTC. Its protein is CASSRGTYGYTF.

The chain couples TRBV6-8 to TRBJ1-1; D possibly corresponds to TRBD1 (6 bases). The V end was cut by 7 bases, the J end by 1 base, with 16 bases between. The CDR3 is 15 amino acids. The germline gives CDR1 MNHGY, CDR2 SAAAGT. CDR3 DNA sequence: TGTGCCAGCAAACAGGGAGACAGGAGGAACACTGAAGCTTTCTTT. Translated, it gives CASKQGDRRNTEAFF.

The J gene is TRBJ2-2, the V gene TRBV11-3, with 7 bases aligning to TRBD2. The CDR3 runs to 16 residues. V lost 3 bases to trimming and J lost 4 bases; unmatched junction nucleotides: 8. Germline CDR1 and CDR2: SGHNT and YENEEA. The CDR3 region is CASSFPTSAVTGELFF. In DNA, the CDR3 is TGTGCCAGCAGCTTTCCTACTAGCGCGGTCACCGGGGAGCTGTTTTTT.

V gene TRBV18 combines with J gene TRBJ1-1; 7 bases map to TRBD1. Losses at the gene ends were 0 bases for V and 9 bases for J; bases not matched to a gene: 7. Germline V CDR1 and CDR2: KGHSH, LQKENI. The CDR3 length is 14 residues. The CDR3 DNA follows: TGTGCCAGCTCACCACCCGCAGGGGGGGACAAAGCTTTCTTT. Protein: CASSPPAGGDKAFF.

The J gene is TRBJ2-3, the V gene TRBV6-8; 7 bases map to TRBD1. The CDR3 extends over 14 amino acids. Trimming cost V 10 bases and J 2 bases; bases outside gene matches: 9. The germline CDR1 and CDR2 sequences are MNHGY and SAAAGT. The CDR3 nucleotides read TGTGCCATCTCCCCGGGACAGCACACAGATACGCAGTATTTT. Amino acids: CAISPGQHTDTQYF.

This clone turned up a few times. The chain recombines TRBV11-3 with TRBJ1-2; possible D gene TRBD1, 5 bases. CDR1 is SGHNT and CDR2 is YENEEA in the germline V gene. V lost 5 bases, J lost 6 bases, and 19 bases lay in between. This CDR3 is built from 15 residues. The CDR3 loop reads CASSRDAGVRHGYTF. The CDR3 region has the DNA TGTGCCAGCAGCCGAGACGCGGGGGTAAGGCATGGCTACACCTTC.

The chain employs TRBV11-3 and TRBJ1-2, with 8 bases identical to TRBD1. V lost 5 bases, J lost 7 bases, and 12 bases stayed unmatched. The length of the CDR3 is 15 residues. From germline, CDR1 is SGHNT and CDR2 YENEEA. The CDR3, as DNA: TGTGCCAGCAGCCTGGCGACAGGGGAGGGGGCTGGCTACACCTTC. Its protein product is CASSLATGEGAGYTF.

V gene TRBV23-1 combines with J gene TRBJ2-3, with a tentative D call TRBD2 (6 bases). TRBV23-1 is an ORF for which the function is uncertain. The length of the CDR3 is 17 residues. Between the trimmed V and J ends, which lost 2 bases and 8 bases, there was a span of 23 bases. CDR3 bases: TGCGCCAGCAGTCAAAGTAGCATGGAGAGGAGGGACGGTACGCAGTATTTT. Amino acid sequence: CASSQSSMERRDGTQYF.

By share, this clone ranks as medium-sized. The V call is TRBV6-8, the J call TRBJ1-1, with unresolved D. V was clipped by 5 bases and J by 5 bases, with 9 bases between them. Germline V gene data show CDR1 as MNHGY and CDR2 as SAAAGT. The CDR3 is made up of 12 amino acids. CDR3 sequence: CASSREGTEAFF. The CDR3 bases are TGTGCCAGCAGTAGGGAAGGGACTGAAGCTTTCTTT.

The rearrangement joins TRBV28 to TRBJ2-4; D may be TRBD2 (6 bases). The CDR3 spans 13 residues. V lost 6 bases and J lost 6, with 12 bases in between. Germline CDR1 reads MDHEN; CDR2 reads SYDVKM. The CDR3 bases are TGTGCCAGCAGATCTCAGGGAGGAAACATTCAGTACTTC. Its translation is CASRSQGGNIQYF. Filled out from reference TRBV28 and TRBJ2-4, the complete variable domain reads DVKVTQSSRYLVKRTGEKVFLECVQDMDHENMFWYRQDPGLGLRLIYFSYDVKMKEKGDIPEGYSVSREKKERFSLILESASTNQTSMYLCASRSQGGNIQYFGAGTRLSVL.

J is TRBJ2-5 and V is TRBV6-8; possible D gene TRBD1, 6 bases. Deletions cut 7 bases from V and 5 bases from J, with 23 bases between. The CDR3 consists of 16 residues. From germline, CDR1 is MNHGY and CDR2 SAAAGT. The CDR3: CASTRGPLVQGETQYF. The CDR3 DNA reads as TGTGCCAGCACCCGAGGCCCACTCGTCCAGGGGGAGACCCAGTACTTC.

This sequence joins TRBV28 and TRBJ2-5; 7 nucleotides line up with TRBD1. V lost 1 base and J lost 9; bases outside the gene matches: 8. In germline, CDR1 is MDHEN, CDR2 SYDVKM. The CDR3 runs 14 residues. The CDR3, as DNA: TGTGCCAGCAGTTTATCCCACGCCCAGGGGGCCCAGTACTTC. It translates to CASSLSHAQGAQYF.

The chain carries TRBV28 and TRBJ1-5; D is uncertain. The germline V and J ends were trimmed by 4 bases and 3 bases, with 10 bases remaining between them. The CDR3 contains 14 residues. Germline V lookup: CDR1 MDHEN, CDR2 SYDVKM. As DNA, the CDR3 is TGTGCCAGCAGTTACGGGGATTTCAATCAGCCCCAGCATTTT. Protein: CASSYGDFNQPQHF.

The CDR3 loop reads CASSSGTWPGEQYF. For the CDR3, the DNA is TGCGCCAGCAGTAGCGGGACCTGGCCGGGCGAGCAGTACTTC. The chain carries TRBV5-1 and TRBJ2-7; 8 nucleotides match TRBD2. Per the germline V gene, CDR1 is SGHRS and CDR2 is YFSETQ. This CDR3 has 14 amino acids. The trim removed 5 bases at V and 6 bases at J, leaving 10 bases unmatched.

This sequence joins TRBV5-1 and TRBJ2-5; no firm D call. The CDR3 totals 15 residues. Germline CDR1 is SGHRS and CDR2 is YFSETQ. With 6 bases removed from V and 4 bases from J, the gap between germline ends came to 19 bases. The CDR3 reads CASTPLGTSLETQYF. The CDR3 nucleotides are TGCGCCAGCACCCCGCTTGGAACCAGCCTAGAGACCCAGTACTTC.

The chain joins TRBV19 to TRBJ1-1; maybe TRBD1 (5 bases). CDR1 LNHDA and CDR2 SQIVND come from the germline V gene (reference sequence). The V gene lost 3 bases and the J gene lost 0 bases, with 11 bases spanning the gap. The CDR3 totals 15 residues. The CDR3 loop is CASSIDSGMNTEAFF. DNA of the CDR3: TGTGCCAGTAGTATTGATTCAGGGATGAACACTGAAGCTTTCTTT.

This clone has only a few counts. This rearrangement joins TRBV6-8 to TRBJ2-3; possible D gene TRBD1, 7 bases. The CDR3 is 14 residues long. Germline V gene lookup returns CDR1 MNHGY and CDR2 SAAAGT. Trimming shortened V by 4 bases and J by 6 bases, and 14 bases separated the two germline ends. CDR3 nucleotides: TGTGCCAGCAGTTCTGAGGGGGCGGGGGATACGCAGTATTTT. Translation gives CASSSEGAGDTQYF.